This T cell receptor beta chain was documented in a study of blood T cell repertoires in COVID-19 (dated by TCRdb to the early 2020s). Study-wide context: Samples covering the acute and convalescent phases of COVID-19 were provided by collaborators in the United States, Italy and Spain. The prospective study material was composed of cDNA or gDNA derived from T cells, B-cell-depleted T cells, or PBMCs. The dataset comprised deeply sampled blood TCRbeta repertoires from subjects exposed to, actively infected with, or recovered from COVID-19. A freely available public database, intended as a resource for researchers studying the immune response to SARS-CoV-2, is where the repertoires were released. Samples came from the ongoing ImmuneRACE study (first 160 participants) plus 1,254 subjects from 6 global collaborators. Sample metadata almost always included a de-identified subject ID, COVID-19 status, age in years and sex. HLA class I and class II types, where available, came from metadata supplied by the sample provider rather than from assay-based typing. Results the study describes overall, beyond this receptor: The amount of clinical and demographic metadata varied by source and participant and was provided uncurated.

TCRbeta CDR3 regions were amplified from genomic DNA by means of the immunoSEQ Assay, a bias-controlled multiplex PCR. The published analysis was carried out like this. The number of nucleated cells in each sample was estimated from the amplification of reference gene primers within the assay. Sequence reads were collapsed and filtered to measure the absolute abundance of every unique TCRbeta CDR3 rearrangement. For each sample, productive Simpson clonality was calculated by taking the square root of Simpson's diversity index across productive rearrangements. TCRdb mirrors the immuneACCESS table, restricted to in-frame sequences. Some clones are absent from its copies; in checked studies, under half trace to an unresolved V gene, and the reason for the others is unknown. D and trimming come from the DNA, and the V and J calls and clone size come from that table. Across this sample there are about 380,000 clones, with about 80% seen only once. Clones ranked in the top ten supply more than 0.95% of the sample.

The collaborating institutions used their own protocols to collect whole blood in K2EDTA tubes. For TCRbeta analysis, collaborator samples were shipped as frozen whole blood, as isolated PBMCs, or as DNA extracted from either sample type. Concerning this clone: The specificity of this receptor is unknown. No qualities accompany the bases; no much larger clone lies one base away.

The cysteine opens and the phenylalanine closes a CDR3 of 17 amino acids. Only the CDR3 DNA stays, 51 bases, in frame from base 1. CDR1 and CDR2 are drawn from the germline V gene (reference sequence): LNHDA, SQIVND. Here V drops 5 bases and J drops 5 bases, and the junction holds 12 bases not matched to any gene. The TCR was taken from a human donor with acute or convalescent COVID-19. The donor label of this sample is uncertain. The chain is made from TRBV19 and TRBJ2-1; 10 bases in the middle match TRBD2. The specimen sequenced was peripheral blood. The CDR3 here reads CASSFLGSGRVHNEQFF. The nucleotide sequence is TGTGCCAGTAGTTTCCTTGGAAGCGGGAGGGTCCACAATGAGCAGTTCTTC.